The 19 T cell receptor beta chains listed next were all sequenced from one sample in a study of blood T cell repertoires in COVID-19. The data were produced by immunoSEQ multiplex PCR, yet TCRdb's version contains in-frame clones alone and is incomplete. In the table there are a few hundred thousand clones, roughly 87% of which are singletons. The specimen was PBMCs or T cells enriched from blood (not recorded which). The receptors shown here come from a woman aged 25 to 39 who had recovered from COVID-19.

The chain couples TRBV7-9 to TRBJ2-1; a possible D gene is TRBD1 (5 bases). The germline CDR1 and CDR2 sequences are SEHNR and FQNEAQ (reference sequence). Trimming pared 1 base from V and 1 base from J, leaving 11 bases between. The length of the CDR3 is 16 residues. CDR3 in DNA: TGTGCCAGCAGCTTAGACGACAGCCCGTCCTACAATGAGCAGTTCTTC. This gives the protein CASSLDDSPSYNEQFF.

Concerning this clone itself: Distinct nucleotide sequences in the sample also encode this CDR3. This chain joins TRBV5-4 and TRBJ1-6, with 7 bases fitting TRBD1. This CDR3 region has 14 residues. The germline V gene has CDR1 SGHNT and CDR2 YYREEE (reference sequence). Germline trimming cut 0 bases from V and 8 bases from J; bases unmatched to any gene: 2. For the CDR3, the DNA is TGTGCCAGCAGCTTGGACAGGGGCCATTCACCCCTCCACTTT. It encodes CASSLDRGHSPLHF.

The genes are TRBV27 and TRBJ2-1; 11 bases match TRBD1. V shed 7 bases, J shed 5 bases, and the junction held 4 bases outside the gene matches. This CDR3 is built from 14 residues. Germline-derived CDR1 and CDR2 are MNHEY and SMNVEV (reference sequence). CDR3 in DNA: TGTGCCAGCACCGTGGACAGGGGGCACAATGAGCAGTTCTTC. Its translation is CASTVDRGHNEQFF.

The chain recombines TRBV27 with TRBJ2-4; D possibly corresponds to TRBD2 (5 bases). V was shortened by 6 bases and J by 1 base, with 22 bases between the two germline ends. CDR3 length equals 18 residues. Germline V gene lookup returns CDR1 MNHEY and CDR2 SMNVEV (reference sequence). The CDR3 loop reads CASRTTTPRVSAKNIQYF. In DNA form, the CDR3 reads TGTGCCAGCAGGACTACTACCCCTCGAGTGTCTGCCAAAAACATTCAGTACTTC.

The rearrangement joins TRBV4-1 to TRBJ1-1, with a weak D call TRBD1 (5 bases). Germline V gene sequence: CDR1 MGHRA, CDR2 YSYEKL. With 1 base removed from V and 0 bases from J, the gap between germline ends came to 18 bases. This CDR3 comprises 18 residues. CDR3 residues: CASSQGSLLDSLNTEAFF. Here the CDR3 DNA reads TGCGCCAGCAGCCAAGGGTCACTGCTTGACAGTTTGAACACTGAAGCTTTCTTT.

The rearrangement links TRBV4-1 to TRBJ2-7; 10 bases align to TRBD2. The germline V gene has CDR1 MGHRA and CDR2 YSYEKL. V lost 1 base to trimming and J lost 0 bases; unmatched junction nucleotides: 9. The CDR3 spans 18 residues. The CDR3 here is CASSQGPSGGPLSYEQYF. CDR3 coding DNA: TGCGCCAGCAGCCAAGGCCCTAGCGGGGGTCCACTCTCCTACGAGCAGTACTTC.

The genes are TRBV7-2 and TRBJ2-7; possible D gene TRBD1, 6 bases. This CDR3 spans 15 amino acids. From germline, CDR1 is SGHTA and CDR2 FQGNSA. Trimming cost V 1 base and J 4 bases, with 14 bases left between them. The CDR3 spells CASSLDRTEAYEQYF. In nucleotides, the CDR3 is TGTGCCAGCAGCTTAGACCGGACAGAAGCATACGAGCAGTACTTC.

The chain combines TRBV4-1 with TRBJ2-1, with 9 positions matching TRBD1. Trimming at V came to 0 bases and at J to 7 bases, leaving 7 bases not matched to a gene. This CDR3 spans 16 amino acids. Germline V lookup: CDR1 MGHRA, CDR2 YSYEKL. The CDR3 DNA reads TGCGCCAGCAGCCAAGAGGGGACAGGGAGTTTGAATGAGCAGTTCTTC. It specifies CASSQEGTGSLNEQFF.

The CDR3, as DNA: TGTGCCAGCCTGGGAAGGCTTAGGGACAGAGCTAGCAATCAGCCCCAGCATTTT. Its translation is CASLGRLRDRASNQPQHF. V is TRBV27 and J is TRBJ1-5, with 7 bases lining up with TRBD1. The length of the CDR3 is 18 residues. Germline V gives CDR1 MNHEY, CDR2 SMNVEV (reference sequence). Trimming cost V 8 bases and J 0 bases; bases outside gene matches: 16.

The chain joins TRBV5-8 to TRBJ1-6, with 9 positions matching TRBD1. Germline V gene data show CDR1 as SGHTS and CDR2 as YDEGEE. CDR3 length: 16 amino acids. The trim removed 4 bases at V and 7 bases at J, leaving 9 bases unmatched. The CDR3 reads CASSMRTGVRNSPLHF. The CDR3 DNA follows: TGTGCCAGCAGCATGAGGACAGGGGTACGAAATTCACCCCTCCACTTT.

This chain joins TRBV5-6 and TRBJ1-5, with 7 nucleotides matching TRBD1. Per the germline V gene, CDR1 is SGHDT and CDR2 is YYEEEE. V was pared by 2 bases and J by 5 bases, with 7 bases of the junction left unmatched. The CDR3 loop spans 15 amino acids. The CDR3 DNA follows: TGTGCCAGCAGCTTCAAACAGGGGACCGATCAGCCCCAGCATTTT. Protein: CASSFKQGTDQPQHF.

This clone was counted between two and nine times. The chain carries TRBV7-9 and TRBJ2-7; D is possibly TRBD2 (5 bases). Germline V gene lookup returns CDR1 SEHNR and CDR2 FQNEAQ (reference sequence). Between the trimmed V and J ends, which lost 6 bases and 3 bases, there was a span of 18 bases. The CDR3 totals 15 residues. The CDR3 loop is CASRSGGGSLYEQYF. The CDR3 nucleotides read TGTGCCAGCAGGTCGGGCGGAGGCTCCCTCTACGAGCAGTACTTC.

This chain links TRBV2 with TRBJ2-1; a weak D match, TRBD1 (6 bases). In germline, CDR1 is SNHLY, CDR2 FYNNEI. V gave up 9 bases and J gave up 9 bases, with 12 bases separating them. This CDR3 has 11 residues. In nucleotides, the CDR3 is TGTGCCAGGGGAACAGGGATTGAGCAGTTCTTC. Protein: CARGTGIEQFF. The full variable domain, its missing parts supplied by reference TRBV2 and TRBJ2-1, is EPEVTQTPSHQVTQMGQEVILRCVPISNHLYFYWYRQILGQKVEFLVSFYNNEISEKSEIFDDQFSVERPDGSNFTLKIRSTKLEDSAMYFCARGTGIEQFFGPGTRLTVL.

This chain connects TRBV4-1 to TRBJ2-2; 8 nucleotides agree with TRBD1. This CDR3 comprises 15 residues. The V segment lost 4 bases and the J segment 2 bases; nucleotides outside the gene matches: 3. Per germline, CDR1 MGHRA and CDR2 YSYEKL. CDR3 DNA sequence: TGCGCCAGCAGCCCCGACAGGGGCAACACCGGGGAGCTGTTTTTT. Protein product: CASSPDRGNTGELFF.

Only one count was recorded for this clone. The gene calls are TRBV7-9 and TRBJ1-2; D remains ambiguous. There are 14 residues in the CDR3. Trimming pared 4 bases from V and 4 bases from J, leaving 13 bases between. From germline, CDR1 is SEHNR and CDR2 FQNEAQ (reference sequence). The CDR3 sequence: CASSYGNEGYGYTF. The CDR3 DNA reads as TGTGCCAGCAGCTATGGGAACGAGGGCTATGGCTACACCTTC.

The V call is TRBV28, the J call TRBJ1-1; D possibly corresponds to TRBD1 (5 bases). The CDR3 length is 12 residues. Germline CDR1 is MDHEN and CDR2 is SYDVKM. Between the trimmed V and J ends, which lost 6 bases and 8 bases, there was a span of 13 bases. The CDR3 loop is CASSTPTAEAFF. In DNA form, the CDR3 reads TGTGCCAGCAGCACCCCGACAGCAGAAGCTTTCTTT.

Worth noting for this clone: This same CDR3 is encoded by further DNA sequences in the sample. The chain combines TRBV27 with TRBJ1-5; 9 bases line up with TRBD1. Trimming removed 5 bases from V and 6 bases from J; junction bases left unmatched: 5. Looked up from germline, CDR1 is MNHEY and CDR2 is SMNVEV (reference sequence). The CDR3 covers 14 residues. CDR3 nucleotides: TGTGCCAGCAGTCCTACAGGGGGCGGTCAGCCCCAGCATTTT. It encodes CASSPTGGGQPQHF.

V usage is TRBV27 and J usage is TRBJ2-3; the match to TRBD1 covers 7 bases. The ends lost 5 bases at V and 2 bases at J; junction bases unmatched: 10. This CDR3 has 16 residues. Per germline, CDR1 MNHEY and CDR2 SMNVEV (reference sequence). The CDR3: CASSPKGGFFTDTQYF. CDR3 nucleotide sequence: TGTGCCAGCAGTCCGAAAGGGGGCTTCTTCACAGATACGCAGTATTTT.

With respect to this clone: Within the sample, other DNA sequences also encode this same CDR3. V and J are TRBV5-1 and TRBJ1-5, with TRBD1 matching 7 bases. The CDR3 covers 14 residues. V shed 4 bases and J 4 bases; nucleotides not matched to a gene: 5. The V gene's germline CDR1 is SGHRS and CDR2 YFSETQ. The CDR3 DNA reads as TGCGCCAGCAGCCCGGGACAGTCAAATCAGCCCCAGCATTTT. This codes for CASSPGQSNQPQHF.